This TCR beta chain was recovered during a study of blood T cell repertoires in COVID-19. Study-level background: The United States, Italy and Spain were the sources of the acute and convalescent COVID-19 samples. PBMCs, B-cell-depleted T cells, or T cells were the source of the cDNA or gDNA that made up the material.

As processed by the authors: Estimates of nucleated cell counts were drawn from the amplification of reference gene primers. The data were produced by immunoSEQ multiplex PCR, yet TCRdb's version contains in-frame clones alone and is incomplete. That table furnishes V, J and clone size, whereas the DNA furnished D and trimming. The sample yields nearly 110,000 clones, approximately 88% seen once. In germline, CDR1 is MRHNA, CDR2 SNTAGT. The CDR3 extends over 15 amino acids. Trimming at V came to 4 bases and at J to 9 bases, leaving 12 bases not matched to a gene. V usage is TRBV6-4 and J usage is TRBJ2-1; 7 bases are shared with TRBD2. The sample consisted of peripheral blood. This sequence originates from a man in his forties or fifties with active or convalescent COVID-19. The DNA for the CDR3 is TGTGCCAGCAGTGCCGCTAGCGGCACCCTCGGTGAGCAGTTCTTC. Its translation is CASSAASGTLGEQFF.